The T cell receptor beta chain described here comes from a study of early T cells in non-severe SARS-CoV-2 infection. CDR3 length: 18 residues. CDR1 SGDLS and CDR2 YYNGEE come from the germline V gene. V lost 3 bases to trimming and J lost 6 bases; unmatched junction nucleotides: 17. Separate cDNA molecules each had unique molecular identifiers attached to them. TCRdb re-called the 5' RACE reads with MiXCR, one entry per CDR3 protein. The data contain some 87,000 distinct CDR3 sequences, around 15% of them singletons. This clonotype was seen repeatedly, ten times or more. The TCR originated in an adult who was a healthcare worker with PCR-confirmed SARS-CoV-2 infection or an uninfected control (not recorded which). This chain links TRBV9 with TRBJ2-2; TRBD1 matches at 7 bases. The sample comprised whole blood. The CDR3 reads CASSAYPRDSRGAGELFF. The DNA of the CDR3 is TGTGCCAGCAGCGCATATCCAAGGGACAGCCGAGGGGCCGGGGAGCTGTTTTTT.